A single sample is the source of the 7 T cell receptor beta chains below, sequenced in a study of blood T cell repertoires in COVID-19. Clones were sequenced by immunoSEQ multiplex PCR, and TCRdb holds only the in-frame ones, with some missing. The table records tens of thousands of clones, roughly 88% of them present only once. Sequenced sample: peripheral blood. Receptors were obtained from a man aged 25 to 45 with acute or convalescent COVID-19.

The gene calls are TRBV2 and TRBJ1-1; D possibly corresponds to TRBD1 (5 bases). The germline CDR1 and CDR2 sequences are SNHLY and FYNNEI. V dropped 8 bases and J dropped 1 base, with 11 bases sitting between them. CDR3 length: 13 amino acids. Written as DNA, the CDR3 is TGTGCCAGCTGTAGGACACCGAACACTGAAGCTTTCTTT. Translation gives CASCRTPNTEAFF.

The gene calls are TRBV7-6 and TRBJ2-7, with D maybe TRBD1 (6 bases). Germline CDR1 and CDR2: SGHVS and FNYEAQ. Deletions cut 5 bases from V and 0 bases from J, with 11 bases between. The CDR3 totals 14 residues. Here the CDR3 DNA reads TGTGCCAGCAGCCGGGACACCAGCTCCTACGAGCAGTACGTC. Translating gives CASSRDTSSYEQYV.

The rearrangement uses TRBV2 and TRBJ2-3; D ambiguous. The CDR3 is 13 amino acids. V was pared by 4 bases and J by 1 base, with 6 bases between. The germline CDR1 and CDR2 sequences are SNHLY and FYNNEI. The CDR3 sequence is CASSALRTDTQYF. In nucleotides, the CDR3 is TGTGCCAGCAGTGCCCTCCGCACAGATACGCAGTATTTT.

This sequence joins TRBV28 and TRBJ2-5; the D is unclear. Per germline, CDR1 MDHEN and CDR2 SYDVKM. CDR3 length: 14 amino acids. The V and J ends lost 4 bases and 0 bases respectively, with 9 bases between them. The CDR3 sequence: CASSWSGNQETQYF. In nucleotides, the CDR3 is TGTGCCAGCAGTTGGAGTGGAAACCAAGAGACCCAGTACTTC.

The chain employs TRBV27 and TRBJ2-5, with 11 nucleotides matching TRBD1. The germline V gene has CDR1 MNHEY and CDR2 SMNVEV (reference sequence). V lost 5 bases, J lost 0 bases, and 8 bases stayed unmatched. This CDR3 comprises 17 residues. This CDR3 is CASSKDRGREYQETQYF. The DNA for the CDR3 is TGTGCCAGCAGTAAGGACAGGGGGCGTGAGTACCAAGAGACCCAGTACTTC.

This chain links TRBV10-3 with TRBJ1-6; TRBD1 agrees at 7 bases. CDR3 length: 12 amino acids. V trimming: 3 bases; J trimming: 10 bases; junction bases outside the gene matches: 0. Germline loops: CDR1 ENHRY, CDR2 SYGVKD. The CDR3 DNA sequence: TGTGCCATCAGTGACAGGGGGTCACCCCTCCACTTT. Its protein product is CAISDRGSPLHF.

The gene calls are TRBV29-1 and TRBJ2-1; 10 positions agree with TRBD1. The CDR3 spans 16 residues. After removal of 2 bases from V and 2 bases from J, the junction contained 6 bases not matched to a gene. Germline CDR1 and CDR2: SQVTM and ANQGSEA. CDR3 loop: CSVEKSGTGAYNEQFF. The CDR3 bases are TGCAGCGTTGAAAAATCCGGGACAGGGGCCTACAATGAGCAGTTCTTC.